A single sample gave rise to the 17 T cell receptor beta chains below, sequenced in a study of T cells expressing NK-cell markers. TCRdb reworked the 5' RACE reads into one entry per CDR3 protein, no DNA. The table for this sample gives 140,000 to 150,000 distinct CDR3 sequences. Sequences were obtained from blood T cells: a sorted CD56 or NKG2C T cell subset, CD4+ or CD8+ T cells, or bulk PBMC T cells (not recorded which). The receptor source for this set is a man in his late teens or twenties in good health.

This chain joins TRBV7-6 and TRBJ2-1; absent DNA, TCRdb's TRBD1 call cannot be checked. The CDR3 totals 13 residues. CDR1 SGHVS and CDR2 FNYEAQ come from the germline V gene. This CDR3 reads CASSLGGGNEQFF.

This chain links TRBV20-1 with TRBJ2-3. From germline, CDR1 is DFQATT and CDR2 SNEGSKA (reference sequence). The CDR3 loop spans 17 amino acids. CDR3 loop: CSARDPAFYSRPDTQYF.

The chain carries TRBV7-9 and TRBJ2-7. This CDR3 is 13 amino acids long. CDR1 SEHNR and CDR2 FQNEAQ come from the germline V gene (reference sequence). The CDR3 here is CASSLDGPLEQYF.

This sequence joins TRBV20-1 and TRBJ2-2; TCRdb names TRBD2, which stays unverified in the absence of DNA. The CDR3 runs 15 residues. From germline, CDR1 is DFQATT and CDR2 SNEGSKA (reference sequence). Here the CDR3 reads CSARDPGGPPGELFF.

The chain couples TRBV6-1 to TRBJ2-5; TCRdb proposes TRBD2, but this gene call is untestable without DNA. The CDR3 totals 15 residues. CDR1 MNHNS and CDR2 SASEGT come from the germline V gene. The CDR3 sequence is CASSPAGGTQETQYF.

V and J are TRBV20-1 and TRBJ2-1; the D call from TCRdb, TRBD2, cannot be confirmed without DNA. This CDR3 comprises 14 residues. Germline assignment: CDR1 DFQATT and CDR2 SNEGSKA (reference sequence). This CDR3 is CSATGRGLYNEQFF.

This rearrangement joins TRBV7-9 to TRBJ2-1; checking the TCRdb D call of TRBD2 is not possible without DNA. This CDR3 contains 17 residues. From germline, CDR1 is SEHNR and CDR2 FQNEAQ (reference sequence). The CDR3 reads CASSSTLLAGRYNEQFF.

The V call is TRBV15, the J call TRBJ1-4. CDR1 and CDR2 from the germline V gene are LNHNV and YYDKDF (reference sequence). The CDR3 is made up of 15 amino acids. The CDR3 sequence is CATSQRGQPNEKLFF.

V and J are TRBV6-1 and TRBJ1-3; with no DNA, the TCRdb D assignment of TRBD1 cannot be verified. This CDR3 contains 15 residues. The germline V gene has CDR1 MNHNS and CDR2 SASEGT. The CDR3 region is CASGRDGSSGNTIYF.

The rearrangement links TRBV13 to TRBJ2-6. Looked up from germline, CDR1 is PRHDT and CDR2 is FYEKMQ (reference sequence). The CDR3 contains 15 residues. CDR3 protein: CASSSGRSGANVLTF.

The genes are TRBV29-1 and TRBJ1-3; lacking DNA, the TRBD1 call made by TCRdb goes unchecked. Per the germline V gene, CDR1 is SQVTM and CDR2 is ANQGSEA. The CDR3 consists of 14 residues. The CDR3 reads CSVSDSLTGNTIYF. Full variable domain (remainder filled in from reference TRBV29-1 and TRBJ1-3): SAVISQKPSRDICQRGTSLTIQCQVDSQVTMMFWYRQQPGQSLTLIATANQGSEATYESGFVIDKFPISRPNLTFSTLTVSNMSPEDSSIYLCSVSDSLTGNTIYFGEGSWLTVV.

The V and J genes are TRBV27 and TRBJ2-3. This CDR3 is built from 14 residues. Germline CDR1 MNHEY, CDR2 SMNVEV (reference sequence). The CDR3 reads CASSPEGWADTQYF.

This chain joins TRBV5-5 and TRBJ2-5; TCRdb indicates TRBD2, and absent DNA this call remains unverified. Germline lookup yields CDR1 SGHKS and CDR2 YYEKEE (reference sequence). This CDR3 contains 14 residues. CDR3 sequence reads: CASSLVAAQETQYF.

The CDR3 loop is CASSASWTSSYNEQFF. The chain carries TRBV7-2 and TRBJ2-1; TCRdb's D call of TRBD2 is untestable without DNA. The length of the CDR3 is 16 residues. Germline V gene data show CDR1 as SGHTA and CDR2 as FQGNSA. Supplemented by reference TRBV7-2 and TRBJ2-1, the full variable domain reads GAGVSQSPSNKVTEKGKDVELRCDPISGHTALYWYRQSLGQGLEFLIYFQGNSAPDKSGLPSDRFSAERTGGSVSTLTIQRTQQEDSAVYLCASSASWTSSYNEQFFGPGTRLTVL.

The gene calls are TRBV5-6 and TRBJ2-5. The V gene's germline CDR1 is SGHDT and CDR2 YYEEEE. This CDR3 is 13 amino acids long. CDR3 region: CASSLEEEETQYF.

This chain connects TRBV10-3 to TRBJ2-2; TCRdb's assignment of TRBD1 cannot be checked, as there is no DNA. The length of the CDR3 is 15 residues. The germline gives CDR1 ENHRY, CDR2 SYGVKD. The CDR3 reads CAISGTTSNTGELFF.

V and J are TRBV27 and TRBJ2-7; checking the TCRdb D call of TRBD1 is not possible without DNA. The CDR3 sequence is 12 residues long. Germline lookup yields CDR1 MNHEY and CDR2 SMNVEV (reference sequence). This CDR3 reads CASSYTRGEQYF.